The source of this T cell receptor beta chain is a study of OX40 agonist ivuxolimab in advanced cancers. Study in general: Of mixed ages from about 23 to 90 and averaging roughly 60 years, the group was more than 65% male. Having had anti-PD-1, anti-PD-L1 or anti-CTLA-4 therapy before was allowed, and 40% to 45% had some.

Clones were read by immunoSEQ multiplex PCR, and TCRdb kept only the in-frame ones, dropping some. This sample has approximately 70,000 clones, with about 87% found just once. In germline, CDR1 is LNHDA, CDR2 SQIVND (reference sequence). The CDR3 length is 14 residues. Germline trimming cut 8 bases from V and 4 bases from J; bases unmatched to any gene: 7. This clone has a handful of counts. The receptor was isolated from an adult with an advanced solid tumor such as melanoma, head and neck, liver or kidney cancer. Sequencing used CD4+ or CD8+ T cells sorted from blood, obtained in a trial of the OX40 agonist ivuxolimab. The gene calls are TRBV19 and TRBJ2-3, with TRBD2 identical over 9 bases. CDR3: CASSLAGVSDTQYF. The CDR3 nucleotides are TGTGCCAGTTCCTTAGCGGGAGTATCAGATACGCAGTATTTT.